This T cell receptor (beta chain) was observed in a study of blood T cell repertoires in COVID-19. Study details: PBMCs, B-cell-depleted T cells, or T cells provided the cDNA or gDNA that made up the material.

The assay was immunoSEQ multiplex PCR, and TCRdb's table has in-frame clones only and misses some. The sample lists around 160,000 clones; over 70% were seen once. Donors in Cohort 3 who had recovered were those with two negative PCRs, healthcare professional clearance, or resolution of their symptoms. A few counts support this clone. This TCR came from a woman in her sixties or seventies who had recovered from COVID-19. The sequenced sample consisted of PBMCs or T cells enriched from blood (not recorded which).

This CDR3 is CASSLGGAETQYF. DNA for the CDR3: TGTGCCAGCAGCTTGGGTGGGGCGGAGACCCAGTACTTC. The V call is TRBV5-8, the J call TRBJ2-5, with a tentative D call TRBD1 (5 bases). The CDR3 spans 13 residues. Germline V gene sequence: CDR1 SGHTS, CDR2 YDEGEE. V shed 0 bases and J shed 5 bases, with 8 bases lying between them.